A selection of T cell receptor beta chains follows, all from one sample in a study of blood T cell repertoires in COVID-19. Sequencing used immunoSEQ multiplex PCR; TCRdb keeps in-frame clones, though not all of them. Of about 170,000 clones listed, roughly 85% are singletons. The specimen was PBMCs or T cells enriched from blood (not recorded which). All receptors come from a woman aged 50 to 65 who had recovered from COVID-19. Both conserved end residues are part of each CDR3. The D gene is left open where the match is weak. Size is stated for part of the rows, as once, few or many counts, or as a class when the clone is expanded.

j_gene | v_gene | d_gene | abundance | CDR3nt | CDR3aa
TRBJ1-3 | TRBV5-4 | TRBD1 | NA | TGTGCCAGCAGCCCGAGGGGGCCCGGAAACACCATATATTTT | CASSPRGPGNTIYF
TRBJ1-5 | TRBV4-1 | NA | NA | TGCGCCAGCAGCCAAGATGTCGTGGCATTCAATCAGCCCCAGCATTTT | CASSQDVVAFNQPQHF
TRBJ2-1 | TRBV19 | TRBD2 | NA | TGTACCAGTCTCCGAGCGGGTAGCGGGAGGAATGAGCAGTTCTTC | CTSLRAGSGRNEQFF
TRBJ1-2 | TRBV12-3/TRBV12-4 | NA | few | TGTGCCAGCAGTTCGGGGGACGGGAACGGCTACACCTTC | CASSSGDGNGYTF
TRBJ2-1 | TRBV19 | TRBD1 | once | TGTGCCAGTAGTATAAGGGGGACAGGCGTAGGAAATGAGCAGTTCTTC | CASSIRGTGVGNEQFF
TRBJ1-4 | TRBV6-5 | TRBD1 | NA | TGTGCCAGCTTACCGGGACAGGGATGGGAAAAACTGTTTTTT | CASLPGQGWEKLFF
TRBJ1-1 | TRBV12-5 | NA | few | TGTGCTAGTGGACGACGGGAAACTGAAGCTTTCTTT | CASGRRETEAFF
TRBJ1-2 | TRBV5-1 | NA | NA | TGCGCCAGCAGCTTGGAGGGGCCAGGTTCCCTGATCGGCTATGGCTACACCTTC | CASSLEGPGSLIGYGYTF
TRBJ1-2 | TRBV7-9 | TRBD1 | NA | TGTGCCAGCAGCATACAGGGGCTGATATATGGCTACACCTTC | CASSIQGLIYGYTF
TRBJ2-5 | TRBV5-4 | TRBD2 | NA | TGTGCCAGCAGCTTAAAAGCGGGGGGTGAGGAGACCCAGTACTTC | CASSLKAGGEETQYF
TRBJ1-1 | TRBV7-9 | NA | NA | TGTGCCAGCAGCTCCTGGACTGTTAGGAACACTGAAGCTTTCTTT | CASSSWTVRNTEAFF
TRBJ1-1 | TRBV6-4 | NA | NA | TGTGCCAGCAGAAAAGCAATGAACACTGAAGCTTTCTTT | CASRKAMNTEAFF
TRBJ2-1 | TRBV9 | NA | NA | TGTGCCAGCAGCGTAGGTGTGGGGGGGCCGCATGAGCAGTTCTTC | CASSVGVGGPHEQFF
TRBJ2-3 | TRBV3-1/TRBV3-2 | NA | few | TGTGCCAGCAGCCAAGGGAGAGTAGATACGCAGTATTTT | CASSQGRVDTQYF
TRBJ1-5 | TRBV3-1/TRBV3-2 | TRBD1 | once | TGTGCCAGCAGCCTCCGGACAGGCAAGGGCAATCAGCCCCAGCATTTT | CASSLRTGKGNQPQHF
TRBJ2-1 | TRBV11-3 | NA | few | TGTGCCAGCAGCAATCCTAGCTTCAGTGAGCAGTTCTTC | CASSNPSFSEQFF
TRBJ2-5 | TRBV6-6 | NA | NA | TGTGCCAGCAGTTACCAGATCCAAAAGATAGAGACCCAGTACTTC | CASSYQIQKIETQYF
TRBJ1-4 | TRBV28 | NA | NA | TGTGCCAGCAGTTTGCTAAACCCCAGCGCAACTAATGAAAAACTGTTTTTT | CASSLLNPSATNEKLFF
TRBJ1-3 | TRBV9 | NA | NA | TGTGCCAGCAGCGCGGACAGTTTCTCTGGAAACACCATATATTTT | CASSADSFSGNTIYF
TRBJ1-1 | TRBV18 | NA | NA | TGTGCCAGCTCACCCGTTCCGGGGGGCACTGAAGCTTTCTTT | CASSPVPGGTEAFF
TRBJ2-3 | TRBV29-1 | TRBD2 | NA | TGCAGCGTTGTCAAGCGGGAGGTACAAGATACGCAGTATTTT | CSVVKREVQDTQYF
TRBJ2-5 | TRBV7-9 | TRBD2 | NA | TGTGCCAGCAGCCCAGGGACTAGCGGGATGGAGACCCAGTACTTC | CASSPGTSGMETQYF
TRBJ2-1 | TRBV19 | TRBD2 | NA | TGTGCCAGTAGTAATCTAGCGGGAGGTCGTAATGAGCAGTTCTTC | CASSNLAGGRNEQFF
TRBJ1-2 | TRBV12-3/TRBV12-4 | NA | NA | TGTGCCAGCAGTCCTCAGGGGCAGATGGGCTACACCTTC | CASSPQGQMGYTF
TRBJ1-5 | TRBV27 | NA | NA | TGTGCCAGCAGAAGCCAAGACAGTGATAATCAGCCCCAGCATTTT | CASRSQDSDNQPQHF
TRBJ1-2 | TRBV29-1 | NA | NA | TGCAGCGTTGTCGGGGGCTATGGCTACACCTTC | CSVVGGYGYTF
TRBJ1-2 | TRBV28 | NA | NA | TGTGCCAGCAGCAAAGGACAGTCCCACACCTTC | CASSKGQSHTF
TRBJ2-6 | TRBV13 | TRBD1 | NA | TGTGCCAGCAGCTGGGGGACAGGGCCTGGTGGGGCCAACGTCCTGACTTTC | CASSWGTGPGGANVLTF
TRBJ2-3 | TRBV5-1 | TRBD2 | few | TGCGCCAGCAGCCAGCGGGGGCGGGTATTCGGTTTTACGCAGTATTTT | CASSQRGRVFGFTQYF